The rows below give T cell receptor beta chains drawn from one sample of a study of CD8 T cells in ankylosing spondylitis. From the 5' RACE reads, TCRdb called clonotypes with MiXCR, one entry per CDR3 protein. The sample records around 430,000 distinct CDR3 sequences, roughly 18% being singletons. The material sequenced was blood, either unsorted or a sorted T cell fraction (not recorded which). The receptors stem from a male donor with ankylosing spondylitis. Each CDR3 is given with its conserved first and last residue. D genes are given only for firm matches. Where a row states a size, it is once, few, many or the class of an expanded clone; other rows omit it.

CDR3 protein | CDR3 DNA | clone size | J gene | V gene | D gene
CSARVRPQGVRDEQYF | TGCAGTGCTAGGGTTAGACCACAGGGGGTGAGGGACGAGCAGTACTTC | . | TRBJ2-7 | TRBV20-1 | TRBD1
CASSLNRGPHLAYEQYF | TGTGCCAGCAGCCTAAACAGGGGGCCCCACCTAGCCTACGAGCAGTACTTC | . | TRBJ2-7 | TRBV5-6 | TRBD1
CASSLAERGTTDTQYF | TGCGCCAGCAGCTTGGCTGAGCGGGGGACCACAGATACGCAGTATTTT | . | TRBJ2-3 | TRBV5-1 | TRBD2
CSARNKRGGPYEQYF | TGCAGTGCTAGAAACAAGCGGGGGGGTCCCTACGAGCAGTACTTC | . | TRBJ2-7 | TRBV20-1 | TRBD2
CASSLNPGYEQFF | TGCGCCAGCAGCCTCAACCCCGGGTATGAGCAGTTCTTC | few | TRBJ2-1 | TRBV4-1 | .
CASSKAGQGNVAFF | TGTGCCAGCAGTAAGGCGGGACAGGGAAATGTAGCTTTCTTT | many | TRBJ1-1 | TRBV2 | TRBD1
CASSLSRRTWEGYTF | TGTGCCAGCAGTTTATCAAGAAGGACATGGGAAGGCTACACCTTC | . | TRBJ1-2 | TRBV12-3/TRBV12-4 | .
CASSLAGATSKNIQYF | TGTGCCAGCAGTTTAGCAGGGGCAACCTCCAAAAACATTCAGTACTTC | few | TRBJ2-4 | TRBV12-3/TRBV12-4 | .
CASSQDQRGSYEQYF | TGTGCCAGCAGCCAAGATCAGAGGGGGAGCTACGAGCAGTACTTC | . | TRBJ2-7 | TRBV3-1 | .
CATRTQGAVRPQHF | TGTGCCACCAGGACACAGGGGGCTGTGAGGCCCCAGCATTTT | few | TRBJ1-5 | TRBV19 | TRBD1
CASSQGRSATEAFF | TGTGCCAGCAGCCAAGGGAGGTCGGCCACTGAAGCTTTCTTT | . | TRBJ1-1 | TRBV4-2 | .
CATSGQKYNEQFF | TGTGCCACCAGCGGACAGAAATACAATGAGCAGTTCTTC | . | TRBJ2-1 | TRBV15 | .
CASWTGGTGETQYF | TGTGCCAGCTGGACAGGGGGTACAGGAGAGACCCAGTACTTC | . | TRBJ2-5 | TRBV6-1 | TRBD1
CASSLRLEFRGADTQYF | TGTGCCAGCAGCTTACGACTTGAGTTCAGAGGGGCAGATACGCAGTATTTT | . | TRBJ2-3 | TRBV11-2 | .
CSVQATSVLLNTEAFF | TGCAGCGTTCAAGCGACCTCTGTCCTTTTGAACACTGAAGCTTTCTTT | few | TRBJ1-1 | TRBV29-1 | .
CASSTGQGARNEQFF | TGTGCCAGCAGCACGGGACAGGGGGCCCGCAATGAGCAGTTCTTC | . | TRBJ2-1 | TRBV9 | TRBD1
CASSRSRTNTEAFF | TGTGCCAGTAGCAGGAGTCGAACGAACACTGAAGCTTTCTTT | few | TRBJ1-1 | TRBV19 | .
CSARKNQGNTEAFF | TGCAGTGCTAGGAAAAATCAGGGGAACACTGAAGCTTTCTTT | . | TRBJ1-1 | TRBV20-1 | .